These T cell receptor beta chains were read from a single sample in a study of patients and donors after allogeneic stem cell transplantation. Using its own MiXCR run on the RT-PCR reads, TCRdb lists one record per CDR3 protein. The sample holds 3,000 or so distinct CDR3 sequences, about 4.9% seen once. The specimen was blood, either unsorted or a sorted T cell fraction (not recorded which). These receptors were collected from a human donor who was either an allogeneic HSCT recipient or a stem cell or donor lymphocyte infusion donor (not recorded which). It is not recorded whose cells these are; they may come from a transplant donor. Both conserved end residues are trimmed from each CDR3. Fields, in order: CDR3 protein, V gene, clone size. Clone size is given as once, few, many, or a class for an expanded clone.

CDR3: ASSVRVDSYEQY
V: TRBV9
size: few

CDR3: ASSLVSVGQETQY
V: TRBV7-8
size: medium-sized

CDR3: ASRSLARGLIPDTQY
V: TRBV7-2
size: medium-sized

CDR3: SAGGYSYNEQF
V: TRBV29-1
size: medium-sized

CDR3: ASSPTWGPDTQY
V: TRBV7-2
size: medium-sized

CDR3: ASSYSTADTQY
V: TRBV6-2/TRBV6-3
size: medium-sized

CDR3: ASSLGGSTKNIQY
V: TRBV5-1
size: few

CDR3: SAQAYEQY
V: TRBV20-1
size: medium-sized

CDR3: ATSDPDRWHGYT
V: TRBV24-1
size: medium-sized

CDR3: ASSFDRSYEQY
V: TRBV5-1
size: medium-sized

CDR3: ASSFRRDRSTGELF
V: TRBV12-3/TRBV12-4
size: few